This paragraph reports one T cell receptor (beta chain). The source of the sample is a study of blood T cell repertoires in COVID-19. As for the study in general: Researchers got acute and convalescent COVID-19 samples from the United States, Italy and Spain. PBMCs, B-cell-depleted T cells, or T cells were the source of the cDNA or gDNA that made up the material.

TCRdb keeps only in-frame clones here, not all; method: immunoSEQ multiplex PCR. In the table there are about 170,000 clones, 80% to 90% of which are singletons. Those enrolled in Seattle joined during active infection and were followed longitudinally afterward. Trimming cost V 5 bases and J 6 bases; bases outside gene matches: 8. The length of the CDR3 is 15 residues. The germline V gene has CDR1 SNHLY and CDR2 FYNNEI. The TCR was taken from a woman in her 70s with COVID-19, enrolled during active disease. Sequencing used peripheral blood. The V call is TRBV2, the J call TRBJ1-2; 11 bases map to TRBD1. The chain's CDR3 is CASSPPPGQGDGYTF. CDR3 DNA sequence: TGTGCCAGCAGTCCTCCTCCGGGACAGGGGGATGGCTACACCTTC.